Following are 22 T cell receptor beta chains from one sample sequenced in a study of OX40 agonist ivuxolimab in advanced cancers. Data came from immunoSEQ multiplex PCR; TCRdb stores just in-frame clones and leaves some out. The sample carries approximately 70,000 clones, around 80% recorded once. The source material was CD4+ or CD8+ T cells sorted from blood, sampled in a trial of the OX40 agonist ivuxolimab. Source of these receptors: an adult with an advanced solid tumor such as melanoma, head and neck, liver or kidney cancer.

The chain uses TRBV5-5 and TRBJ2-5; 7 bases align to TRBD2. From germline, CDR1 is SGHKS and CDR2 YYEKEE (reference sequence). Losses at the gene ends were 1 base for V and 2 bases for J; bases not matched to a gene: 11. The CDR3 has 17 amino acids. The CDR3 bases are TGTGCCAGCAGCTTGATCAGGAGCGGGGCCCTTCAAGAGACCCAGTACTTC. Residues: CASSLIRSGALQETQYF. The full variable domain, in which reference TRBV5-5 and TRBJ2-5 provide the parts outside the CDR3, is DAGVTQSPTHLIKTRGQQVTLRCSPISGHKSVSWYQQVLGQGPQFIFQYYEKEERGRGNFPDRFSARQFPNYSSELNVNALLLGDSALYLCASSLIRSGALQETQYFGPGTRLLVL.

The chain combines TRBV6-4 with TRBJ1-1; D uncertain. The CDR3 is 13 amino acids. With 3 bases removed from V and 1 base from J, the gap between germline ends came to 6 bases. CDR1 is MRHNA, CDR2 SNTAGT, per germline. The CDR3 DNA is TGTGCCAGCAGTGAGGAGGCGAACACTGAAGCTTTCTTT. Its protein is CASSEEANTEAFF.

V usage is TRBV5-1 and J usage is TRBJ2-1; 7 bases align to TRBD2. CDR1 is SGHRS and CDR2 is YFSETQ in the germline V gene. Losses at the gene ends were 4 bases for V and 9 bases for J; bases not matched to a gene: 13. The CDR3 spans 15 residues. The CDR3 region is CASSPGWEGPSEQFF. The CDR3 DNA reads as TGCGCCAGCAGCCCGGGGTGGGAGGGCCCTAGTGAGCAGTTCTTC.

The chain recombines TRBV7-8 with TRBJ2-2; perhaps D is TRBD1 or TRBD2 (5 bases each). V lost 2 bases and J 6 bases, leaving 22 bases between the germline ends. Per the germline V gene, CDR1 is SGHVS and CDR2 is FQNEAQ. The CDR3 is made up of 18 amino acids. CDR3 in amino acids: CASSLSGPLGRSPGELFF. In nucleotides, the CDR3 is TGTGCCAGCAGCTTAAGCGGCCCACTGGGACGCTCCCCCGGGGAGCTGTTTTTT.

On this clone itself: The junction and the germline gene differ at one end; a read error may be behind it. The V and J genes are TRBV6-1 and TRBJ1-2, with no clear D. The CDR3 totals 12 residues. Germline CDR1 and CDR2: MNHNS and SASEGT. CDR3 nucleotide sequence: TGTGTCAGCTCCAGTGGTGACTATGGCTACACCTTC. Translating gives CVSSSGDYGYTF.

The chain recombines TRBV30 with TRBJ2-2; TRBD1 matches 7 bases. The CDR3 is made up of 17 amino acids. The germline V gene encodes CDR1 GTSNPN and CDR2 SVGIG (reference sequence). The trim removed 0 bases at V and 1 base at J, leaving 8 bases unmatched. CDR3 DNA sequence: TGTGCCTGGAGTGTACCCGTGGGACAGCTGAACACCGGGGAGCTGTTTTTT. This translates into CAWSVPVGQLNTGELFF.

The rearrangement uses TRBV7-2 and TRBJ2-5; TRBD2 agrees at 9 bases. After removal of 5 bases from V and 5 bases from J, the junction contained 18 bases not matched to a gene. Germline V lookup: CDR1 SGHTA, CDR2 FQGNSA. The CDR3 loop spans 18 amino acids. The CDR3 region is CASSLRGNSGRPQETQYF. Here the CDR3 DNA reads TGTGCCAGCAGCCTGAGAGGTAACAGCGGGAGGCCCCAGGAGACCCAGTACTTC.

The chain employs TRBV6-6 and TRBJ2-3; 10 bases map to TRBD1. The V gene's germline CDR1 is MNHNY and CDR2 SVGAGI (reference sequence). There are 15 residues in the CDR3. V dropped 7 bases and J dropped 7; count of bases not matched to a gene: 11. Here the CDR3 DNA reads TGTGCCAGCAACAACCCGGGACAGGGGTCGCATACGCAGTATTTT. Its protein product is CASNNPGQGSHTQYF.

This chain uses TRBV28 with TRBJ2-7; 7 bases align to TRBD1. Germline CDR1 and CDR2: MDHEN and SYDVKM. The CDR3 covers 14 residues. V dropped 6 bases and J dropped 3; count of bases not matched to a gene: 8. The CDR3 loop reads CASRRGDRVYEQYF. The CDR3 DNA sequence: TGTGCCAGCAGACGCGGAGACAGGGTCTACGAGCAGTACTTC. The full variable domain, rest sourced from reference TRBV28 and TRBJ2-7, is DVKVTQSSRYLVKRTGEKVFLECVQDMDHENMFWYRQDPGLGLRLIYFSYDVKMKEKGDIPEGYSVSREKKERFSLILESASTNQTSMYLCASRRGDRVYEQYFGPGTRLTVT.

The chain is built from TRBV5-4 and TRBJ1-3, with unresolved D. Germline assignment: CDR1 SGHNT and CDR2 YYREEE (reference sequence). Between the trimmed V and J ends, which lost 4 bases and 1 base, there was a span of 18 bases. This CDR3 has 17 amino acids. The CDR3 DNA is TGTGCCAGCAGCGCGGGGTGGAGGCGTTTTTCTGGAAACACCATATATTTT. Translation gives CASSAGWRRFSGNTIYF. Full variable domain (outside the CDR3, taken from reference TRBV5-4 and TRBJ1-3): ETGVTQSPTHLIKTRGQQVTLRCSSQSGHNTVSWYQQALGQGPQFIFQYYREEENGRGNFPPRFSGLQFPNYSSELNVNALELDDSALYLCASSAGWRRFSGNTIYFGEGSWLTVV.

The CDR3 reads CASSLGPRTLRSYNEQFF. CDR3 DNA sequence: TGTGCCAGCAGTTTGGGTCCGAGGACTCTTCGGAGCTACAATGAGCAGTTCTTC. The chain couples TRBV28 to TRBJ2-1; D possibly corresponds to TRBD2 (5 bases). With 3 bases removed from V and 3 bases from J, the gap between germline ends came to 21 bases. The CDR3 is 18 amino acids. Germline CDR1 MDHEN, CDR2 SYDVKM.

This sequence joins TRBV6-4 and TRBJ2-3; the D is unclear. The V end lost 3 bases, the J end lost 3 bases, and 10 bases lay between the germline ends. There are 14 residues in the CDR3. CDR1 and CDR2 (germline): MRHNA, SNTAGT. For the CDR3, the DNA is TGTGCCAGCAGTGAACGGGCGCATACAGATACGCAGTATTTT. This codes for CASSERAHTDTQYF.

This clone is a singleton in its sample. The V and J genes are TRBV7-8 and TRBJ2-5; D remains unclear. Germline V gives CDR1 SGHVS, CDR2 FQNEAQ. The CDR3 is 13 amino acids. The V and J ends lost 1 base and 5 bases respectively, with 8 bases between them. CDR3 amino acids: CASSLEGRETQYF. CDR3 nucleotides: TGTGCCAGCAGCTTAGAAGGTCGGGAGACCCAGTACTTC. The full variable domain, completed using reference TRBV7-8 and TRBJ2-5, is GAGVSQSPRYKVAKRGQDVALRCDPISGHVSLFWYQQALGQGPEFLTYFQNEAQLDKSGLPSDRFFAERPEGSVSTLKIQRTQQEDSAVYLCASSLEGRETQYFGPGTRLLVL.

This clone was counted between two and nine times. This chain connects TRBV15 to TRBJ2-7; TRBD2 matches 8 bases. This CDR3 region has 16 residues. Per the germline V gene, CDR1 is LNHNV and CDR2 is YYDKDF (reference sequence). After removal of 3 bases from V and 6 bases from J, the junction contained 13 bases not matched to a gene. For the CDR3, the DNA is TGTGCCACCAGCAGTCGGGGGGGGAGGCCACCTTCCGAGCAGTACTTC. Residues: CATSSRGGRPPSEQYF.

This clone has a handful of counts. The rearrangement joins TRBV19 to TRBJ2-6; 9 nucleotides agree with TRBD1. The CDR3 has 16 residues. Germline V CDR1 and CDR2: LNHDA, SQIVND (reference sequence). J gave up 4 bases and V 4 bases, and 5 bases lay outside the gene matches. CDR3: CASSRDRDAGANVLTF. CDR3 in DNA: TGTGCCAGTAGTAGGGACAGGGATGCCGGGGCCAACGTCCTGACTTTC.

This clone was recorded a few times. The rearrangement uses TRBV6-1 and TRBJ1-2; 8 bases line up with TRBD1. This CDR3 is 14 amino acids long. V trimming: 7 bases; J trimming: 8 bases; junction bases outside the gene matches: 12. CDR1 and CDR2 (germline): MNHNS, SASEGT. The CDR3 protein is CASTGQGLRRGYTF. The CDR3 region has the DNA TGTGCCAGCACCGGACAGGGTTTAAGGAGAGGCTACACCTTC.

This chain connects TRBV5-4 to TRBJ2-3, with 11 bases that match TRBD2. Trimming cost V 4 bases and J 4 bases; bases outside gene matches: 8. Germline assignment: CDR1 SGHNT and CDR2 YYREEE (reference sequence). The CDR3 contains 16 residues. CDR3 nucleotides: TGTGCCAGCAGCCCAACACTAGCGGGAGAGGCAGATACGCAGTATTTT. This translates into CASSPTLAGEADTQYF.

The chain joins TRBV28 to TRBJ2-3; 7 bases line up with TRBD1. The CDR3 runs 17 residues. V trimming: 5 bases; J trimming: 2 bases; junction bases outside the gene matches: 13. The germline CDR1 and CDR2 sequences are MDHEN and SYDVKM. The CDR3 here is CASSPSHDRAYTDTQYF. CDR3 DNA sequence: TGTGCCAGCAGTCCATCCCACGACAGGGCCTACACAGATACGCAGTATTTT.

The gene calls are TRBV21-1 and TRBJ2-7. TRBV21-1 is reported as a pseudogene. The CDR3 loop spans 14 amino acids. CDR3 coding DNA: TGTGCCAGCAGCAATAACGGATCCTCCTACGAGCAGTACGTC. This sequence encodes CASSNNGSSYEQYV.

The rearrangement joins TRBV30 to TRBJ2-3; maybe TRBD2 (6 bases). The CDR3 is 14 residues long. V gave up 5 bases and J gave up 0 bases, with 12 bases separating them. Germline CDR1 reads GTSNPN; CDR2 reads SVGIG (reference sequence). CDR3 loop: CAWGPGTSTDTQYF. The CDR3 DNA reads TGTGCCTGGGGGCCGGGGACTAGCACAGATACGCAGTATTTT. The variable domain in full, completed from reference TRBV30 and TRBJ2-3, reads SQTIHQWPATLVQPVGSPLSLECTVEGTSNPNLYWYRQAAGRGLQLLFYSVGIGQISSEVPQNLSASRPQDRQFILSSKKLLLSDSGFYLCAWGPGTSTDTQYFGPGTRLTVL.

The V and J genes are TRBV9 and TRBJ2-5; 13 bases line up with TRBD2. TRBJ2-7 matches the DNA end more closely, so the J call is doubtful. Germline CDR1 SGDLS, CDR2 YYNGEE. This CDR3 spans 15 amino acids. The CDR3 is CASSAGLAGVNEQYF. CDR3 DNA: TGTGCCAGCAGCGCCGGACTAGCGGGAGTCAACGAGCAGTACTTC.

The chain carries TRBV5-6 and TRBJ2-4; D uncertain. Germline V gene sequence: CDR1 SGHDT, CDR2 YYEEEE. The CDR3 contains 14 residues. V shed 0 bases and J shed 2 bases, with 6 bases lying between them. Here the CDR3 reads CASSLADPKNIQYF. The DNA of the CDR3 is TGTGCCAGCAGCTTGGCCGACCCCAAAAACATTCAGTACTTC.